A single sample is the source of the 20 T cell receptor beta chains below, sequenced in a study of Ad26.COV2.S vaccination and SARS-CoV-2 variants. The sample's treatment: about 20 received Ad26.COV2.S at low or high dose, single or two shots; about five received placebo; per-sample allocation not given. Day 63 after the first vaccine or placebo injection was the time point for sampling. Profiling relied on immunoSEQ multiplex PCR, and the TCRdb table lists in-frame clones only, not all of them. The sample consists of 300,000 to 500,000 clones, about 88% of them appearing once. The material was peripheral blood, obtained in a trial of Ad26.COV2.S vaccine versus placebo. The receptor source for this set is a person between 18 and 65 years old who received the Ad26.COV2.S COVID-19 vaccine or a placebo.

This clone was seen a single time. The chain joins TRBV12-3 or TRBV12-4 to TRBJ1-5; no clear D. CDR3 length: 12 residues. Deletions cut 5 bases from V and 6 bases from J, with 8 bases between. CDR3 region: CASSIGSQPQHF. The CDR3 DNA follows: TGTGCCAGCAGTATTGGGAGTCAGCCCCAGCATTTT.

The chain uses TRBV7-2 and TRBJ2-3, with D possibly being TRBD1 (7 bases). The germline CDR1 and CDR2 sequences are SGHTA and FQGNSA. The CDR3 contains 14 residues. The ends were cut back, 5 bases at V and 1 base at J, with 10 bases in the middle. The CDR3, as DNA: TGTGCCAGCAGCGGGGGGACAGGCACAGATACGCAGTATTTT. Translation gives CASSGGTGTDTQYF.

V is TRBV2 and J is TRBJ1-1; no definite D call. V lost 2 bases and J lost 0, with 7 bases in between. CDR3 length: 14 amino acids. Germline V gene lookup returns CDR1 SNHLY and CDR2 FYNNEI. DNA of the CDR3: TGTGCCAGCAGTGAATCGGGTGTGAACACTGAAGCTTTCTTT. Translation gives CASSESGVNTEAFF. The whole variable domain, filled in from reference TRBV2 and TRBJ1-1, reads EPEVTQTPSHQVTQMGQEVILRCVPISNHLYFYWYRQILGQKVEFLVSFYNNEISEKSEIFDDQFSVERPDGSNFTLKIRSTKLEDSAMYFCASSESGVNTEAFFGQGTRLTVV.

The genes are TRBV19 and TRBJ2-7, with TRBD1 matching 7 bases. The CDR3 is made up of 19 amino acids. With 11 bases clipped from V and 0 bases from J, the junction kept 25 bases outside the gene matches. Germline CDR1 reads LNHDA; CDR2 reads SQIVND (reference sequence). The CDR3 nucleotides read TGTGCCCAAGGTCAGAACCGGGACAGTGTAGATCCTACCTCCTACGAGCAGTACTTC. Translating it yields CAQGQNRDSVDPTSYEQYF.

The chain recombines TRBV5-1 with TRBJ2-7; either TRBD1 or TRBD2 may fit D (5 bases each). Germline CDR1 reads SGHRS; CDR2 reads YFSETQ. This CDR3 has 14 residues. Trimming stripped 3 bases from V and 1 base from J, with 11 bases between. This chain's CDR3 is CASSSGPLSYEQYF. CDR3 in DNA: TGCGCCAGCAGCTCGGGGCCCCTGTCCTACGAGCAGTACTTC.

The rearrangement links TRBV7-2 to TRBJ2-5; no firm D call. This CDR3 has 13 amino acids. The germline CDR1 and CDR2 sequences are SGHTA and FQGNSA. Trimming pared 2 bases from V and 5 bases from J, leaving 9 bases between. This CDR3 is CASSLLTLETQYF. CDR3 bases: TGTGCCAGCAGCTTATTAACGTTGGAGACCCAGTACTTC.

This chain joins TRBV6-5 and TRBJ2-6; D unresolved. The germline V and J ends were trimmed by 6 bases and 2 bases, with 8 bases remaining between them. Looked up from germline, CDR1 is MNHEY and CDR2 is SVGAGI. The CDR3 covers 14 residues. CDR3 coding DNA: TGTGCCAGCAGAGTATACACTGGGGCCAACGTCCTGACTTTC. Its protein product is CASRVYTGANVLTF.

This clone appeared a few times. This rearrangement joins TRBV4-1 to TRBJ2-7; D is unresolved. V dropped 1 base and J dropped 0 bases, with 7 bases sitting between them. CDR1 MGHRA and CDR2 YSYEKL come from the germline V gene. The CDR3 is made up of 14 amino acids. The CDR3 DNA is TGCGCCAGCAGCCAAGGGACGGTCTCCTACGAGCAGTACTTC. Residues: CASSQGTVSYEQYF.

This rearrangement joins TRBV7-9 to TRBJ2-3; weak D call: TRBD1 (5 bases). In germline, CDR1 is SEHNR, CDR2 FQNEAQ (reference sequence). Trimming removed 3 bases from V and 4 bases from J, with 8 bases in between. This CDR3 is 13 amino acids long. CDR3 sequence reads: CASSLQGPDTQYF. In DNA form, the CDR3 reads TGTGCCAGCAGCTTGCAGGGCCCAGATACGCAGTATTTT.

The V and J genes are TRBV24-1 and TRBJ2-7; possibly TRBD1 for D (6 bases). The length of the CDR3 is 14 residues. Deletions cut 3 bases from V and 2 bases from J, with 10 bases between. The germline gives CDR1 KGHDR, CDR2 SFDVKD. Here the CDR3 DNA reads TGTGCCACCAGTGATGGCCAGGGGCCCTACGAGCAGTACTTC. This sequence encodes CATSDGQGPYEQYF.

The chain couples TRBV6-5 to TRBJ1-3; the D gene is possibly TRBD1 (6 bases). Per germline, CDR1 MNHEY and CDR2 SVGAGI. The V end was cut by 0 bases, the J end by 1 base, with 7 bases between. The CDR3 is 15 residues long. The CDR3 nucleotides are TGTGCCAGCAGTTACTCAGGGGGGTCTGGAAACACCATATATTTT. Its translation: CASSYSGGSGNTIYF.

J is TRBJ2-5 and V is TRBV6-5, with D tentatively TRBD1 (6 bases). V was shortened by 5 bases and J by 5 bases, with 15 bases between the two germline ends. Germline V gives CDR1 MNHEY, CDR2 SVGAGI. The CDR3 contains 14 residues. For the CDR3, the DNA is TGTGCCAGCAGTAAACAGGGTGTAGGGGAGACCCAGTACTTC. Translating it yields CASSKQGVGETQYF.

This chain joins TRBV7-9 and TRBJ2-1; 8 bases are shared with TRBD1. Germline CDR1 is SEHNR and CDR2 is FQNEAQ (reference sequence). The length of the CDR3 is 15 residues. Trimming cost V 0 bases and J 7 bases; bases outside gene matches: 5. CDR3 DNA sequence: TGTGCCAGCAGCTTAGCGCAGGGGGCGATAAATGAGCAGTTCTTC. This translates into CASSLAQGAINEQFF.

This clone was counted once. The genes are TRBV18 and TRBJ2-7; TRBD2 matches 9 bases. Looked up from germline, CDR1 is KGHSH and CDR2 is LQKENI. The CDR3 is made up of 15 amino acids. Germline trimming cut 3 bases from V and 2 bases from J; bases unmatched to any gene: 5. In DNA form, the CDR3 reads TGTGCCAGCTCACCGCGGACTAGCGTAGCCTACGAGCAGTACTTC. This encodes CASSPRTSVAYEQYF.

V usage is TRBV11-2 and J usage is TRBJ2-7, with D possibly matching TRBD2 (6 bases). Germline V gene lookup returns CDR1 SGHAT and CDR2 FQNNGV. The CDR3 has 15 amino acids. V gave up 2 bases and J gave up 3 bases, with 14 bases separating them. The CDR3 sequence: CASSLRAGLYYEQYF. CDR3 in DNA: TGTGCCAGCAGCTTACGGGCGGGGCTCTACTACGAGCAGTACTTC. The full variable domain, with the rest looked up from reference TRBV11-2 and TRBJ2-7, is EAGVAQSPRYKIIEKRQSVAFWCNPISGHATLYWYQQILGQGPKLLIQFQNNGVVDDSQLPKDRFSAERLKGVDSTLKIQPAKLEDSAVYLCASSLRAGLYYEQYFGPGTRLTVT.

The rearrangement uses TRBV11-2 and TRBJ2-2, with D possibly TRBD1 on 5 matching bases. The CDR3 extends over 15 amino acids. The V end was cut by 6 bases, the J end by 5 bases, with 16 bases between. Looked up from germline, CDR1 is SGHAT and CDR2 is FQNNGV. The CDR3 DNA reads as TGTGCCAGCAGACAAATAAGGGGCGAGACCGGGGAGCTGTTTTTT. It encodes CASRQIRGETGELFF.

This chain connects TRBV5-4 to TRBJ2-7; 9 bases line up with TRBD2. CDR1 and CDR2 (germline): SGHNT, YYREEE (reference sequence). This CDR3 spans 14 amino acids. The V gene end was trimmed by 5 bases and the J gene end by 6 bases; junction bases not matched to a gene: 9. The DNA for the CDR3 is TGTGCCAGCAGTTCCGGGACTAGCTCTAGCGAGCAGTACTTC. It codes for CASSSGTSSSEQYF.

The CDR3 loop reads CASSYVGTTDTQYF. The CDR3 region has the DNA TGTGCCAGCAGTTATGTCGGGACCACAGATACGCAGTATTTT. The chain joins TRBV28 to TRBJ2-3; D assignment may be TRBD1 or TRBD2 (5 bases each). This CDR3 comprises 14 residues. Trimming pared 4 bases from V and 2 bases from J, leaving 10 bases between. The germline gives CDR1 MDHEN, CDR2 SYDVKM. Complete variable domain (other parts from reference TRBV28 and TRBJ2-3): DVKVTQSSRYLVKRTGEKVFLECVQDMDHENMFWYRQDPGLGLRLIYFSYDVKMKEKGDIPEGYSVSREKKERFSLILESASTNQTSMYLCASSYVGTTDTQYFGPGTRLTVL.

This clone has only one observation. The chain joins TRBV6-2 or TRBV6-3 to TRBJ2-5; D gene ambiguous. This CDR3 is built from 12 residues. Per germline, CDR1 MNHEY and CDR2 SVGEGT. The V end was cut by 6 bases, the J end by 3 bases, with 8 bases between. The CDR3 loop reads CASSSLEETQYF. CDR3 nucleotide sequence: TGTGCCAGCAGCTCCTTGGAAGAGACCCAGTACTTC.

The rearrangement uses TRBV2 and TRBJ2-7, with TRBD1 identical over 8 bases. Germline V gene data show CDR1 as SNHLY and CDR2 as FYNNEI. This CDR3 contains 16 residues. The ends lost 6 bases at V and 4 bases at J; junction bases unmatched: 14. This chain's CDR3 is CASRRNQGALGYEQYF. In DNA form, the CDR3 reads TGTGCCAGCAGGAGAAACCAGGGGGCTTTGGGGTACGAGCAGTACTTC.